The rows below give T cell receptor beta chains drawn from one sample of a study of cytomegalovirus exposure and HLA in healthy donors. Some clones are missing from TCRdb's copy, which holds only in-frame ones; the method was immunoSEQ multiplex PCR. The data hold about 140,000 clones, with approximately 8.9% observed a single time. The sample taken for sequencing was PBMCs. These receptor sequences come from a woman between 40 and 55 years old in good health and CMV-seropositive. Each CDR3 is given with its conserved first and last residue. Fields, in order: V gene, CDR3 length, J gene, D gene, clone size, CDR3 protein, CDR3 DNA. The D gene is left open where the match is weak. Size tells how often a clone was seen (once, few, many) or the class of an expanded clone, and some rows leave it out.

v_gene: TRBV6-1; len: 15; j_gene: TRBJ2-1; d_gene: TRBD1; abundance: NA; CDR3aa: CASIRDRGLGNEQFF; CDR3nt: TGTGCCAGCATTCGAGACAGGGGGCTTGGCAATGAGCAGTTCTTC
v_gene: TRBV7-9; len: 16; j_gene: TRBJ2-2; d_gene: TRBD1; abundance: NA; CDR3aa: CASSLGTGANTGELFF; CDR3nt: TGTGCCAGCAGCTTAGGGACAGGGGCGAACACCGGGGAGCTGTTTTTT
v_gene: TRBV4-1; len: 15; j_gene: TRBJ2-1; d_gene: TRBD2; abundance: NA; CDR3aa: CASSQEGGGWAEQFF; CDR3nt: TGCGCCAGCAGCCAAGAGGGGGGAGGGTGGGCTGAGCAGTTCTTC
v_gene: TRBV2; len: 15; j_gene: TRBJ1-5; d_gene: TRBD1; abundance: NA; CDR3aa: CASNGQGQSNQPQHF; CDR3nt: TGTGCCAGCAATGGACAGGGACAGAGCAATCAGCCCCAGCATTTT
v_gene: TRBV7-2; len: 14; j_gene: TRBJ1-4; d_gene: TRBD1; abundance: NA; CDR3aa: CASSLNRGTEKLFF; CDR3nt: TGTGCCAGCAGCTTAAACAGGGGAACTGAAAAACTGTTTTTT
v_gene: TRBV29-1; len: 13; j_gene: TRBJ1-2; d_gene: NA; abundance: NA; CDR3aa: CSVLSGTYYGYTF; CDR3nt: TGCAGCGTTTTATCCGGGACATACTATGGCTACACCTTC
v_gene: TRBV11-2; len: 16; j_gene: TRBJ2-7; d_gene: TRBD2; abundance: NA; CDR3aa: CASSLDLLAGGPEQYF; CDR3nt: TGTGCCAGCAGCTTAGACCTACTAGCGGGGGGGCCCGAGCAGTACTTC
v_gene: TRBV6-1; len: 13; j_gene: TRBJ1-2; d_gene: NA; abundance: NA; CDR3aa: CASSVQGPYGYTF; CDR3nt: TGTGCCAGCAGCGTACAGGGCCCCTATGGCTACACCTTC
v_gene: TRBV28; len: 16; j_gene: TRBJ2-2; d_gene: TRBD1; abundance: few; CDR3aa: CATERFRDRDTGELFF; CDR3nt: TGTGCCACCGAACGTTTCCGGGACAGGGACACCGGGGAGCTGTTTTTT
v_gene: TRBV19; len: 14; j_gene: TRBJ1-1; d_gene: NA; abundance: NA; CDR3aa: CASTHRSGYTEAFF; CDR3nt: TGTGCCAGTACCCACCGGTCGGGGTACACTGAAGCTTTCTTT
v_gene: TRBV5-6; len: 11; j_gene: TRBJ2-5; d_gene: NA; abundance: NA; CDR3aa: CASSSSETQYF; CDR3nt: TGTGCCAGCAGCTCCTCTGAGACCCAGTACTTC
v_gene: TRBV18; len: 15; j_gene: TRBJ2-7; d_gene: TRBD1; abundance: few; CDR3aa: CASSSGQVISYEQYF; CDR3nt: TGTGCCAGCTCATCCGGACAGGTTATCTCCTACGAGCAGTACTTC
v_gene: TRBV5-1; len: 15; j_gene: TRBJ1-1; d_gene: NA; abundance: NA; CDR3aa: CASSFATLTGTEAFF; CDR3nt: TGCGCCAGCAGCTTCGCCACTCTGACGGGTACTGAAGCTTTCTTT
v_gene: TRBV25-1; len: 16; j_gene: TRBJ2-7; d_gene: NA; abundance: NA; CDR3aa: CASSNAYYGQLNEQYF; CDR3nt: TGTGCCAGCAGTAATGCCTATTATGGGCAGCTCAACGAGCAGTACTTC
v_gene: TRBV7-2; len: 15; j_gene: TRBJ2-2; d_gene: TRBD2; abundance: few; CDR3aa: CASRHSGGNTGELFF; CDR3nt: TGTGCCAGCAGGCATTCCGGGGGGAATACCGGGGAGCTGTTTTTT
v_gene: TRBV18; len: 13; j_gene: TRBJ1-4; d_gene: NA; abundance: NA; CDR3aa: CASSLTSDEKLFF; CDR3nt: TGTGCCAGCTCCCTCACCAGTGATGAAAAACTGTTTTTT
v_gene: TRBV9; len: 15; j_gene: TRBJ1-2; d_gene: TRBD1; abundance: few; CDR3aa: CASSVGQGEGGGYTF; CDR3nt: TGTGCCAGCAGCGTGGGACAGGGGGAAGGTGGTGGCTACACCTTC
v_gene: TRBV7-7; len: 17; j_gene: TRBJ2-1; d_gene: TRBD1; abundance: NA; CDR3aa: CASSAGTGGPLRDEQFF; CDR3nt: TGTGCCAGCAGCGCAGGGACAGGGGGTCCCCTTAGGGATGAGCAGTTCTTC
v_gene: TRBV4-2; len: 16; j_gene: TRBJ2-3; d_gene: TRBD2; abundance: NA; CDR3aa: CASSPRSGGYTDTQYF; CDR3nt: TGTGCCAGCAGCCCTAGGAGCGGGGGATACACAGATACGCAGTATTTT
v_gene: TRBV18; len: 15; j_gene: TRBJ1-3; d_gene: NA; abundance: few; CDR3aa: CASSPIFSSGNTIYF; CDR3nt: TGTGCCAGCTCACCAATTTTCAGCTCTGGAAACACCATATATTTT
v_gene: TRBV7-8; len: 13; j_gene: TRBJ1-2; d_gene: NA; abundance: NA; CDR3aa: CASSPLAVYGYTF; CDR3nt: TGTGCCAGCAGCCCCCTCGCGGTCTATGGCTACACCTTC
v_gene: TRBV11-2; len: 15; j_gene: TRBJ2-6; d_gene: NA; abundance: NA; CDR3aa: CASSLDSRGANVLTF; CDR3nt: TGTGCCAGCAGCTTAGATTCTCGTGGGGCCAACGTCCTGACTTTC
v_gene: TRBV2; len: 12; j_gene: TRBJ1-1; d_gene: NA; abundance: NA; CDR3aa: CASTWDTPGAFF; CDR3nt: TGTGCCAGCACCTGGGACACCCCCGGAGCTTTCTTT